A single sample gave rise to the 32 T cell receptor beta chains below, sequenced in a study of cytomegalovirus exposure and HLA in healthy donors. Use of 60 Vbeta and 13 Jbeta primers characterized the PCR. This table comes from immunoSEQ multiplex PCR, and its TCRdb copy is limited to in-frame clones, with some not included. The data contain under 80,000 clones, around three quarters of them singletons. The sample was PBMCs. The receptors originated from a woman aged 40 to 50 in good health and CMV-seronegative.

The V call is TRBV4-3, the J call TRBJ2-2, with 7 nucleotides matching TRBD1. Germline V gene lookup returns CDR1 LGHNA and CDR2 YSLEER. The length of the CDR3 is 17 residues. The trim removed 0 bases at V and 3 bases at J, leaving 7 bases unmatched. The CDR3 DNA reads TGCGCCAGCAGCCAAGATCCAAGACAGGGATACACCGGGGAGCTGTTTTTT. This encodes CASSQDPRQGYTGELFF.

This clone was seen more than once but under ten times. This sequence joins TRBV19 and TRBJ2-3; 8 bases are a match to TRBD1. The CDR3 loop spans 14 amino acids. Germline V lookup: CDR1 LNHDA, CDR2 SQIVND (reference sequence). The V and J ends lost 3 bases and 6 bases, in that order; junction bases with no gene match: 5. The CDR3 coding sequence is TGTGCCAGTAGTATGTCCAGGGGGCTTGATACGCAGTATTTT. Amino acids: CASSMSRGLDTQYF.

The DNA of the CDR3 is TGTGCCAGTAGAACCGGGTCAGGGTACACCGGGGAGCTGTTTTTT. Residues: CASRTGSGYTGELFF. The chain joins TRBV19 to TRBJ2-2, with a tentative D call TRBD1 (5 bases). The CDR3 covers 15 residues. CDR1 and CDR2 (germline): LNHDA, SQIVND (reference sequence). The V end lost 6 bases, the J end lost 3 bases, and 14 bases lay between the germline ends.

The chain links TRBV2 to TRBJ2-1; perhaps TRBD2 as D (5 bases). V lost 9 bases and J 4 bases, leaving 16 bases between the germline ends. The CDR3 is 14 amino acids. CDR1 and CDR2 (germline): SNHLY, FYNNEI. CDR3 region: CASVSGSKYNEQFF. The CDR3 DNA sequence: TGTGCCAGTGTGAGTGGGAGTAAATACAATGAGCAGTTCTTC.

Only a few counts were recorded for this clone. The V call is TRBV5-6, the J call TRBJ2-7, with D hard to call. The CDR3 sequence is 13 residues long. CDR1 and CDR2 (germline): SGHDT, YYEEEE. Trimming took off 2 bases at V and 0 bases at J, with 6 bases between the two ends. The CDR3 protein is CASSFYPSYEQYF. Written as DNA, the CDR3 is TGTGCCAGCAGCTTTTATCCCTCCTACGAGCAGTACTTC.

This clone has more than one count but fewer than ten. CDR3 coding DNA: TGCGCCAGCAGCCCCTCCGGGACAGGTTCCTCCTACGAGCAGTACTTC. Translation: CASSPSGTGSSYEQYF. The V gene is TRBV4-1, the J gene TRBJ2-7; 8 bases fit TRBD1. This CDR3 has 16 amino acids. The germline V gene encodes CDR1 MGHRA and CDR2 YSYEKL. After removal of 4 bases from V and 0 bases from J, the junction contained 8 bases not matched to a gene.

The chain carries TRBV29-1 and TRBJ2-1; TRBD1 aligns across 7 bases. This CDR3 has 13 residues. Germline values: CDR1 SQVTM, CDR2 ANQGSEA. With V trimmed by 6 bases and J by 3 bases, 5 bases remained unmatched. The CDR3 loop reads CSVPGDSYNEQFF. In DNA form, the CDR3 reads TGCAGCGTGCCAGGGGACAGCTACAATGAGCAGTTCTTC.

The V and J genes are TRBV5-1 and TRBJ2-7; TRBD1 agrees at 8 bases. The CDR3 consists of 14 residues. Germline CDR1 SGHRS, CDR2 YFSETQ. V lost 4 bases, J lost 5 bases, and 8 bases stayed unmatched. Here the CDR3 DNA reads TGCGCCAGCAGCCCAGGACAGGGCTTAGACGAGCAGTACTTC. Its protein is CASSPGQGLDEQYF.

The chain links TRBV28 to TRBJ2-7, with TRBD1 matching 7 bases. The CDR3 has 15 residues. In germline, CDR1 is MDHEN, CDR2 SYDVKM. J lost 4 bases, V lost 7 bases, and 13 bases had no gene match. Here the CDR3 DNA reads TGTGCCAGCAACTCTCCGGGACAGACCCTATACGAGCAGTACTTC. Translation: CASNSPGQTLYEQYF.

The chain uses TRBV9 and TRBJ1-3; D ambiguous. The V and J ends lost 0 bases and 3 bases respectively, with 4 bases between them. Germline-derived CDR1 and CDR2 are SGDLS and YYNGEE. The CDR3 totals 13 residues. In DNA, the CDR3 is TGTGCCAGCAGCGTAGGAGGTGGAAACACCATATATTTT. It specifies CASSVGGGNTIYF.

The gene calls are TRBV19 and TRBJ2-7; D perhaps matches TRBD2 (6 bases). The germline V gene encodes CDR1 LNHDA and CDR2 SQIVND (reference sequence). Deletions cut 6 bases from V and 2 bases from J, with 17 bases between. This CDR3 region has 15 residues. CDR3 nucleotides: TGTGCCAGTAGCCTCCAGGGAGGCACCACCTACGAGCAGTACTTC. It is translated as CASSLQGGTTYEQYF.

The chain couples TRBV20-1 to TRBJ1-1; D is uncertain. V lost 6 bases and J 1 base, leaving 6 bases between the germline ends. Germline-derived CDR1 and CDR2 are DFQATT and SNEGSKA (reference sequence). This CDR3 spans 11 amino acids. The CDR3 sequence is CSARGNTEAFF. The CDR3, as DNA: TGCAGTGCCCGGGGGAACACTGAAGCTTTCTTT.

The chain links TRBV11-2 to TRBJ2-1, with D unresolved. Trimming removed 5 bases at V and 5 bases at J, with 13 bases between. The CDR3 length is 14 residues. Germline V gives CDR1 SGHAT, CDR2 FQNNGV. The CDR3 nucleotides are TGTGCCAGCAGCAGAGACACGTATGACAATGAGCAGTTCTTC. Its protein is CASSRDTYDNEQFF.

The chain combines TRBV5-1 with TRBJ2-3; 7 bases fit TRBD2. The germline V gene has CDR1 SGHRS and CDR2 YFSETQ. CDR3 length: 15 residues. Trimming cost V 2 bases and J 1 base; bases outside gene matches: 4. The CDR3 coding sequence is TGCGCCAGCAGCTTCACTAGCGTTGGCACAGATACGCAGTATTTT. Translation: CASSFTSVGTDTQYF.

This chain links TRBV18 with TRBJ1-2; 7 nucleotides agree with TRBD1. Germline V CDR1 and CDR2: KGHSH, LQKENI. Trimming took 5 bases from V and 6 from J; bases not matched to a gene: 3. The CDR3 has 12 amino acids. This CDR3 reads CASSIDRDGYTF. As DNA, the CDR3 is TGTGCCAGCTCAATCGACAGGGATGGCTACACCTTC.

This clone was recorded a few times. This chain connects TRBV5-1 to TRBJ2-1; 14 bases are shared with TRBD2. Germline-derived CDR1 and CDR2 are SGHRS and YFSETQ. The CDR3 has 17 amino acids. V lost 0 bases and J lost 1; bases outside the gene matches: 0. The CDR3 DNA sequence: TGCGCCAGCAGCTTGGGGACTAGCGGGGGGTCCTACAATGAGCAGTTCTTC. This sequence encodes CASSLGTSGGSYNEQFF.

The CDR3, as DNA: TGTGCCAGTAGTATGGTTAGACAGGGAAACTATGGCTACACCTTC. It translates to CASSMVRQGNYGYTF. The chain has TRBV19 and TRBJ1-2, with 7 bases that match TRBD1. The CDR3 covers 15 residues. V lost 3 bases and J lost 2; bases outside the gene matches: 6. CDR1 LNHDA and CDR2 SQIVND come from the germline V gene (reference sequence). The whole variable domain, remainder taken from reference TRBV19 and TRBJ1-2, is DGGITQSPKYLFRKEGQNVTLSCEQNLNHDAMYWYRQDPGQGLRLIYYSQIVNDFQKGDIAEGYSVSREKKESFPLTVTSAQKNPTAFYLCASSMVRQGNYGYTFGSGTRLTVV.

In its sample, this clone was seen a few times. The V call is TRBV2, the J call TRBJ2-7, with D perhaps matching TRBD1 (6 bases). Trimming took 6 bases from V and 3 from J, leaving 9 bases between them. The CDR3 loop spans 12 amino acids. CDR1 and CDR2 (germline): SNHLY, FYNNEI. CDR3 amino acids: CASRQGIYEQYF. DNA of the CDR3: TGTGCCAGCAGGCAGGGGATCTACGAGCAGTACTTC.

V and J are TRBV7-5 and TRBJ2-2; the D call of TRBD1 is as the table states it, not checked on the DNA. TRBV7-5 is a listed pseudogene. The CDR3 totals 16 residues. Written as DNA, the CDR3 is TGTGCCAGAAGCTTAGAGTCGGACAGGCCCGGCGGGGAGCTGTTTTTT. Translated, it gives CARSLESDRPGGELFF.

V usage is TRBV12-5 and J usage is TRBJ2-7, with D tentatively TRBD2 (5 bases). The CDR3 runs to 18 residues. Trimming stripped 3 bases from V and 0 bases from J, with 21 bases between. The germline V gene has CDR1 LGHNT and CDR2 FRNRAP. The CDR3 DNA is TGTGCTAGTGGTTTTCGGACTCGATTCAATTGTGCCTCCTACGAGCAGTACTTC. It is translated as CASGFRTRFNCASYEQYF.

V and J are TRBV27 and TRBJ2-6; 7 bases are a match to TRBD1. This CDR3 has 17 residues. Germline assignment: CDR1 MNHEY and CDR2 SMNVEV (reference sequence). J was trimmed by 0 bases and V by 5 bases; bases with no gene match: 7. CDR3 in amino acids: CASSIFRGNSGANVLTF. DNA for the CDR3: TGTGCCAGCAGTATTTTCAGGGGGAACTCTGGGGCCAACGTCCTGACTTTC.

V gene TRBV13 combines with J gene TRBJ2-1; 8 positions match TRBD2. Trimming cost V 4 bases and J 7 bases; bases outside gene matches: 9. The length of the CDR3 is 15 residues. Per germline, CDR1 PRHDT and CDR2 FYEKMQ (reference sequence). The CDR3 DNA reads TGTGCCAGCAGCTCCGGGGGGGGAATAAAAAATGAGCAGTTCTTC. Protein product: CASSSGGGIKNEQFF.

A single count supports this clone. CDR3 loop: CASISRGENTEAFF. The DNA for the CDR3 is TGTGCCAGTATTAGCAGGGGGGAGAACACTGAAGCTTTCTTT. The genes are TRBV19 and TRBJ1-1; 7 bases align to TRBD1. Trimming cost V 7 bases and J 1 base; bases outside gene matches: 6. The CDR3 extends over 14 amino acids. From germline, CDR1 is LNHDA and CDR2 SQIVND (reference sequence).

The chain employs TRBV28 and TRBJ1-2, with D possibly TRBD1 on 5 matching bases. Trimming shortened V by 1 base and J by 7 bases, and 16 bases separated the two germline ends. Germline values: CDR1 MDHEN, CDR2 SYDVKM. The CDR3 runs to 15 residues. The CDR3, as DNA: TGTGCCAGCAGTTTATTCGGCCAGGGAATAGGTGGCTACACCTTC. This gives the protein CASSLFGQGIGGYTF.

The rearrangement links TRBV5-4 to TRBJ2-1; 14 nucleotides align to TRBD2. V lost 5 bases and J lost 5; bases outside the gene matches: 12. CDR3 length: 18 residues. The germline gives CDR1 SGHNT, CDR2 YYREEE (reference sequence). The CDR3 reads CASRHMNGLAGGNNEQFF. The CDR3 coding sequence is TGTGCCAGCAGGCACATGAATGGACTAGCGGGGGGCAACAATGAGCAGTTCTTC.

The rearrangement joins TRBV15 to TRBJ1-1, with 9 bases identical to TRBD1. The V segment lost 0 bases and the J segment 11 bases; nucleotides outside the gene matches: 4. Germline loops: CDR1 LNHNV, CDR2 YYDKDF (reference sequence). CDR3 size: 13 residues. CDR3 sequence (DNA): TGTGCCACCAGCAGAGAACAGGGGGCACGGGCTTTCTTT. As protein: CATSREQGARAFF.

A few counts support this clone. The gene calls are TRBV4-1 and TRBJ2-7; D unclear. V shed 2 bases and J shed 6 bases, with 14 bases lying between them. Germline V gene data show CDR1 as MGHRA and CDR2 as YSYEKL. CDR3 size: 14 residues. This chain's CDR3 is CASSQYVDTTEQYF. As DNA, the CDR3 is TGCGCCAGCAGCCAATACGTAGACACGACCGAGCAGTACTTC.

V usage is TRBV18 and J usage is TRBJ2-7, with a tentative D call TRBD2 (6 bases). V lost 0 bases and J 5 bases, leaving 8 bases between the germline ends. The CDR3 covers 13 residues. The germline gives CDR1 KGHSH, CDR2 LQKENI. In DNA form, the CDR3 reads TGTGCCAGCTCACCACCATCTAGCGACGAGCAGTACTTC. This codes for CASSPPSSDEQYF.

This clone came up a few times. The chain links TRBV2 to TRBJ1-6, with D possibly TRBD1 on 5 matching bases. This CDR3 spans 14 amino acids. From germline, CDR1 is SNHLY and CDR2 FYNNEI. V lost 6 bases, J lost 4 bases, and 10 bases lay in between. In DNA form, the CDR3 reads TGTGCCAGCAGCGCGGACACTTATAATTCACCCCTCCACTTT. Protein product: CASSADTYNSPLHF.

V gene TRBV7-9 combines with J gene TRBJ2-1, with D perhaps TRBD2 (6 bases). Germline V gives CDR1 SEHNR, CDR2 FQNEAQ (reference sequence). Trimming cost V 5 bases and J 3 bases, with 20 bases left between them. This CDR3 has 17 amino acids. DNA of the CDR3: TGTGCCAGCAGCCAAGCTGACCGGGGAGGCTACTACAATGAGCAGTTCTTC. Its translation: CASSQADRGGYYNEQFF.

This rearrangement joins TRBV7-3 to TRBJ1-3; D unclear. CDR3 length equals 15 residues. V lost 1 base to trimming and J lost 0 bases, with 7 bases between them. Germline V CDR1 and CDR2: SGHTA, FQGTGA. CDR3 coding DNA: TGTGCCAGCAGCTTAAACCGCGACTCTGGAAACACCATATATTTT. The encoded protein is CASSLNRDSGNTIYF. Supplemented by reference TRBV7-3 and TRBJ1-3, the full variable domain reads GAGVSQTPSNKVTEKGKYVELRCDPISGHTALYWYRQSLGQGPEFLIYFQGTGAADDSGLPNDRFFAVRPEGSVSTLKIQRTERGDSAVYLCASSLNRDSGNTIYFGEGSWLTVV.

The rearrangement joins TRBV29-1 to TRBJ2-3; the match to TRBD1 covers 9 bases. Looked up from germline, CDR1 is SQVTM and CDR2 is ANQGSEA. CDR3 length: 15 amino acids. Trimming cost V 5 bases and J 2 bases; bases outside gene matches: 8. The CDR3 protein is CSVLFRDRATDTQYF. For the CDR3, the DNA is TGCAGCGTTTTATTCAGGGACAGGGCCACAGATACGCAGTATTTT.